This TCR beta chain was identified during a study of blood T cell repertoires in COVID-19. This CDR3 comprises 17 residues. Germline-derived CDR1 and CDR2 are MGHRA and YSYEKL. V lost 2 bases and J lost 8, with 24 bases in between. The authors' processing: Estimation of nucleated cell counts was performed using reference gene primer amplification. Data came from immunoSEQ multiplex PCR; TCRdb stores just in-frame clones and leaves some out. The DNA was the basis for D and trimming; V, J and clone size are from that table. Of about 170,000 clones listed, roughly 86% are singletons. The specimen was peripheral blood. The chain is built from TRBV4-1 and TRBJ1-2; D is possibly TRBD1 (5 bases). The TCR comes from a woman older than 75 in a cohort sampled during active or convalescent COVID-19. The CDR3 spells CASSQIGGRAKVGGYTF. The DNA for the CDR3 is TGCGCCAGCAGCCAAATCGGTGGCAGGGCCAAAGTGGGAGGCTACACCTTC.